Following are 6 T cell receptor beta chains from one sample sequenced in a study of blood T cell repertoires in COVID-19. TCRdb keeps only in-frame clones here, not all; method: immunoSEQ multiplex PCR. Of around 370,000 clones listed, around nine tenths are singletons. Sequencing was done on a sample of peripheral blood. The receptors here all came from an older woman with COVID-19, enrolled during active disease.

The chain employs TRBV24-1 and TRBJ2-2; a possible D gene is TRBD2 (5 bases). Germline values: CDR1 KGHDR, CDR2 SFDVKD. The CDR3 totals 19 residues. With 0 bases removed from V and 6 bases from J, the gap between germline ends came to 22 bases. The CDR3 bases are TGTGCCACCAGTGATTTGCGGGTCAGCAGCAGTGGAGGTCCCGGGGAGCTGTTTTTT. This encodes CATSDLRVSSSGGPGELFF.

The chain carries TRBV6-4 and TRBJ1-3; D unresolved. Germline-derived CDR1 and CDR2 are MRHNA and SNTAGT. Trimming removed 5 bases from V and 0 bases from J, with 14 bases in between. The CDR3 contains 16 residues. The CDR3 reads CASSLLGPRSGNTIYF. CDR3 nucleotide sequence: TGTGCCAGCAGTTTGCTGGGCCCCCGCTCTGGAAACACCATATATTTT.

V usage is TRBV3-1 (or the pseudogene TRBV3-2) and J usage is TRBJ1-3; D remains unclear. Germline V gene data show CDR1 as LGHDT and CDR2 as YNNKEL (reference sequence). V lost 2 bases and J 0 bases, leaving 14 bases between the germline ends. This CDR3 contains 17 residues. The CDR3 nucleotides read TGTGCCAGCAGCCAACTGCGGACGGGAAACTCTGGAAACACCATATATTTT. Its protein product is CASSQLRTGNSGNTIYF.

The gene calls are TRBV2 and TRBJ2-3, with D possibly being TRBD2 (6 bases). The germline V gene encodes CDR1 SNHLY and CDR2 FYNNEI. V shed 4 bases and J shed 0 bases, with 8 bases lying between them. This CDR3 contains 14 residues. CDR3 sequence reads: CASSGTTSTDTQYF. CDR3 in DNA: TGTGCCAGCAGTGGGACTACTAGCACAGATACGCAGTATTTT. The full variable domain, in which reference TRBV2 and TRBJ2-3 provide the parts outside the CDR3, is EPEVTQTPSHQVTQMGQEVILRCVPISNHLYFYWYRQILGQKVEFLVSFYNNEISEKSEIFDDQFSVERPDGSNFTLKIRSTKLEDSAMYFCASSGTTSTDTQYFGPGTRLTVL.

The V and J genes are TRBV7-9 and TRBJ1-1, with a weak D call TRBD1 (5 bases). This CDR3 region has 14 residues. The germline gives CDR1 SEHNR, CDR2 FQNEAQ (reference sequence). The V end lost 3 bases, the J end lost 3 bases, and 11 bases lay between the germline ends. Written as DNA, the CDR3 is TGTGCCAGCAGCTTCAGGGACTTCGACACTGAAGCTTTCTTT. It translates to CASSFRDFDTEAFF.

CDR3: CASSQDRTTTDTQYF. CDR3 bases: TGCGCCAGCAGCCAAGACCGAACTACCACAGATACGCAGTATTTT. The V gene is TRBV4-3, the J gene TRBJ2-3; D is ambiguous. The V gene lost 0 bases and the J gene lost 2 bases, with 9 bases spanning the gap. This CDR3 has 15 residues. Germline V gives CDR1 LGHNA, CDR2 YSLEER.